Shown below are 28 T cell receptor beta chains from a single sample sequenced in a study of T cell repertoires in cytomegalovirus infection. No antigen has been assigned to these receptors. In TCRdb, the reads were re-called with MiXCR into one record per CDR3 protein. Among around 7,500 distinct CDR3 sequences listed, 55% were seen once. Sequencing used PBMCs, sequenced either directly or after in vitro stimulation (not recorded which). The receptors stem from a human donor in good health (CMV status not recorded). Some clones in this sample may be carry-over from other donors' samples.

This clonotype was counted a few times. Here the CDR3 omits its conserved ending phenylalanine or tryptophan, so a read error is the likely source. The DNA is left out, because the CDR3 cannot be placed on it with certainty; the CDR3 is given as TCRdb lists it. The rearrangement links TRBV7-9 to TRBJ2-1. The CDR3 is made up of 16 amino acids, end residues included. Germline assignment: CDR1 SEHNR and CDR2 FQNEAQ (reference sequence). The CDR3 sequence: CAISFLGISTYNEQLC.

The chain has TRBV19 and TRBJ1-5; perhaps TRBD1 as D (6 bases). The length of the CDR3 is 14 residues. V lost 1 base to trimming and J lost 6 bases, with 10 bases between them. Germline V gene data show CDR1 as LNHDA and CDR2 as SQIVND (reference sequence). CDR3: CASSIVQGIQPQHF. In DNA, the CDR3 is TGTGCCAGTAGTATAGTACAGGGCATTCAGCCCCAGCATTTT.

The chain links TRBV12-3 or TRBV12-4 to TRBJ1-1; weak D call: TRBD1 (6 bases). The CDR3 sequence is 16 residues long. V was cut by 6 bases and J by 4 bases, with 21 bases left in between. The CDR3 loop is CASSLSVYKQGTEAFF. CDR3 in DNA: TGTGCCAGCAGCCTCAGTGTGTACAAACAGGGCACTGAAGCTTTCTTT.

Details on this clonotype: One junction end disagrees with the germline gene, perhaps due to a read error. The chain links TRBV7-9 to TRBJ2-1; 9 bases agree with TRBD1. CDR1 is SEHNR and CDR2 is FQNEAQ in the germline V gene (reference sequence). The CDR3 is 15 amino acids. CDR3 nucleotides: TGTGCCAGCAGCATTGGGACAGGGATTGAAAAGGAGCATTTATTC. This translates into CASSIGTGIEKEHLF.

A few counts support this clonotype. The V and J genes are TRBV7-3 and TRBJ2-2; D might be TRBD2 (5 bases). This CDR3 is 16 amino acids long. CDR1 SGHTA and CDR2 FQGTGA come from the germline V gene. With 6 bases removed from V and 4 bases from J, the gap between germline ends came to 18 bases. CDR3 in amino acids: CASRSVGVGITGELFF. For the CDR3, the DNA is TGTGCCAGCAGATCTGTGGGAGTGGGGATCACCGGGGAGCTGTTTTTT. Filled out from reference TRBV7-3 and TRBJ2-2, the complete variable domain reads GAGVSQTPSNKVTEKGKYVELRCDPISGHTALYWYRQSLGQGPEFLIYFQGTGAADDSGLPNDRFFAVRPEGSVSTLKIQRTERGDSAVYLCASRSVGVGITGELFFGEGSRLTVL.

Only a few counts were recorded for this clonotype. The chain couples TRBV7-2 to TRBJ2-7; the match to TRBD2 covers 10 bases. The germline gives CDR1 SGHTA, CDR2 FQGNSA. The length of the CDR3 is 15 residues. V dropped 4 bases and J dropped 3; count of bases not matched to a gene: 6. The CDR3 bases are TGTGCCAGCAGCTGGGTAGCGGGAGGAAACTACGAGCAGTACTTC. This gives the protein CASSWVAGGNYEQYF.

In the case of this clonotype: This CDR3 is missing its conserved last phenylalanine or tryptophan, likely due to a read error. The chain combines TRBV15 with TRBJ1-2, with D possibly matching TRBD1 (5 bases). The CDR3 sequence is 15 residues long. V was cut by 0 bases and J by 7 bases, with 15 bases left in between. Germline CDR1 and CDR2: LNHNV and YYDKDF (reference sequence). The DNA of the CDR3 is TGTGCCACCAGCAGAGAGAAGGGGCGAGGGTTTGGCTACACCTTA. Translating gives CATSREKGRGFGYTL.

This clonotype was observed a handful of times. The J gene is TRBJ2-5, the V gene TRBV6-6; D could derive from TRBD1 or TRBD2 (5 bases each). The CDR3 contains 13 residues. Germline lookup yields CDR1 MNHNY and CDR2 SVGAGI (reference sequence). V lost 2 bases and J 4 bases, leaving 8 bases between the germline ends. CDR3 loop: CASSYRDGETQYF. The CDR3 nucleotides are TGTGCCAGCAGTTACCGGGACGGAGAGACCCAGTACTTC.

Turning to this clonotype: A much larger clone differs by one base, so this may be a read error. The V and J genes are TRBV28 and TRBJ1-3, with TRBD1 as a possible D gene (5 bases). This CDR3 has 18 amino acids. Between the trimmed V and J ends, which lost 3 bases and 8 bases, there was a span of 26 bases. Germline values: CDR1 MDHEN, CDR2 SYDVKM. As DNA, the CDR3 is TGTGCCAGCAGTTTTGGGGGTGGGTGGGCGGCTTACGGACACACCATATATTTT. Translating it yields CASSFGGGWAAYGHTIYF.

This clonotype was detected many times. The chain carries TRBV7-6 and TRBJ2-3; TRBD2 aligns across 14 bases. Germline V CDR1 and CDR2: SGHVS, FNYEAQ. This CDR3 spans 13 amino acids. V was pared by 9 bases and J by 5 bases, with 1 base of the junction left unmatched. The CDR3 sequence is CASGLAGGDTQYF. Here the CDR3 DNA reads TGTGCCAGTGGACTAGCGGGAGGAGATACGCAGTATTTT.

A remark on this clonotype: The CDR3 ends on some other residue instead of the conserved phenylalanine or tryptophan, so this is likely a read error. Because the CDR3's place on the DNA is in doubt, the DNA is left out and the CDR3 is given as listed by TCRdb. The rearrangement links TRBV12-3 or TRBV12-4 to TRBJ1-1; TRBD1 reflects the table's D call only, with no check against the DNA. The CDR3 extends over 16 residues, inclusive of both ends. CDR3 sequence: CASSLMVSKQGTDSFL.

V gene TRBV28 combines with J gene TRBJ1-4; a weak D match, TRBD1 (6 bases). CDR1 MDHEN and CDR2 SYDVKM come from the germline V gene. CDR3 size: 14 residues. V gave up 3 bases and J gave up 9 bases, with 14 bases separating them. The chain's CDR3 is CASSFEGGGKKLFF. As DNA, the CDR3 is TGTGCCAGCAGTTTCGAAGGGGGTGGAAAAAAACTGTTTTTT.

On this clonotype: This likely comes from a read error, as the CDR3 has no conserved phenylalanine or tryptophan at its end. No DNA is shown, since the ends of the CDR3 on it are uncertain; the CDR3 is the one TCRdb lists. This chain links TRBV15 with TRBJ2-1; the D call in the table, TRBD1, was not verified against the DNA. Germline CDR1 is LNHNV and CDR2 is YYDKDF (reference sequence). The length of the CDR3 is 13 amino acids, counting both ends. The CDR3 reads CATSREREGFLFL.

As concerns this clonotype: At one boundary the junction diverges from the germline segment, which might be a read error. The chain carries TRBV7-2 and TRBJ1-2; TRBD1 matches 8 bases. Looked up from germline, CDR1 is SGHTA and CDR2 is FQGNSA. The CDR3 consists of 12 residues. CDR3 amino acids: CASSLARGQVLF. The CDR3 DNA sequence: TGTGCCAGCAGCTTAGCCAGGGGGCAGGTGCTCTTC. Drawing the rest from reference TRBV7-2 and TRBJ1-2, the complete variable domain is GAGVSQSPSNKVTEKGKDVELRCDPISGHTALYWYRQSLGQGLEFLIYFQGNSAPDKSGLPSDRFSAERTGGSVSTLTIQRTQQEDSAVYLCASSLARGQVLFGSGTRLTVV.

The chain employs TRBV5-1 and TRBJ1-5; 7 positions match TRBD1. The germline gives CDR1 SGHRS, CDR2 YFSETQ. The CDR3 is made up of 14 amino acids. The V segment lost 1 base and the J segment 2 bases; nucleotides outside the gene matches: 0. For the CDR3, the DNA is TGCGCCAGCAGCTTGACAGGGGGCAATCAGCCCCAGCATTTT. Translation gives CASSLTGGNQPQHF.

This clonotype was seen many times. J is TRBJ1-1 and V is TRBV2; D is unresolved. This CDR3 is 14 amino acids long. V lost 1 base to trimming and J lost 3 bases, with 9 bases between them. From germline, CDR1 is SNHLY and CDR2 FYNNEI. The CDR3, as DNA: TGTGCCAGCAGTGAAGAGGACGGTTACACTGAAGCTTTCTTT. Translation: CASSEEDGYTEAFF. Supplemented by reference TRBV2 and TRBJ1-1, the full variable domain reads EPEVTQTPSHQVTQMGQEVILRCVPISNHLYFYWYRQILGQKVEFLVSFYNNEISEKSEIFDDQFSVERPDGSNFTLKIRSTKLEDSAMYFCASSEEDGYTEAFFGQGTRLTVV.

This clonotype was detected a few times. The chain is built from TRBV28 and TRBJ2-1; 13 nucleotides agree with TRBD2. The CDR3 runs 18 residues. J lost 2 bases, V lost 9 bases, and 13 bases had no gene match. Per the germline V gene, CDR1 is MDHEN and CDR2 is SYDVKM. The CDR3 loop is CASAPGLAGNCTYNEQFF. CDR3 nucleotides: TGTGCCAGTGCTCCGGGACTAGCGGGAAATTGCACCTACAATGAGCAGTTCTTC. Combining the CDR3 with reference TRBV28 and TRBJ2-1 gives the whole variable domain DVKVTQSSRYLVKRTGEKVFLECVQDMDHENMFWYRQDPGLGLRLIYFSYDVKMKEKGDIPEGYSVSREKKERFSLILESASTNQTSMYLCASAPGLAGNCTYNEQFFGPGTRLTVL.

J is TRBJ2-1 and V is TRBV4-1; D is possibly TRBD2 (5 bases). The CDR3 is made up of 15 amino acids. With 0 bases removed from V and 10 bases from J, the gap between germline ends came to 16 bases. Germline CDR1 MGHRA, CDR2 YSYEKL. In DNA, the CDR3 is TGCGCCAGCAGCCAAGAGGAACTAGGTATGGGCGAGCAGTTCTTC. Amino acid sequence: CASSQEELGMGEQFF.

This clonotype was seen a few times. The chain has TRBV10-2 and TRBJ2-1; D is ambiguous. Gene TRBJ2-7 matches the end of the DNA better, so the J call may be wrong. This CDR3 contains 11 residues. The germline gives CDR1 WSHSY, CDR2 SAAADI. The CDR3 sequence: CASSDYKEQYF. The CDR3 DNA is TGCGCCAGCAGTGATTACAAGGAGCAGTACTTC.

Points on this clonotype: The junction and the germline gene differ at one end; a read error may be behind it. J is TRBJ1-5 and V is TRBV6-2 or TRBV6-3; D gene unclear. The V gene's germline CDR1 is MNHEY and CDR2 SVGEGT. The CDR3 sequence is 15 residues long. The CDR3 region has the DNA TGTGCCAGCAGTTTTTATCAGGTGGCCGATCAACCCCAGCATTGG. Protein product: CASSFYQVADQPQHW.

The chain links TRBV6-6 to TRBJ1-1; D is possibly TRBD1 (5 bases). Trimming cost V 4 bases and J 1 base, with 25 bases left between them. The V gene's germline CDR1 is MNHNY and CDR2 SVGAGI (reference sequence). The length of the CDR3 is 19 residues. The CDR3 sequence: CASSLYGVGVRLPNTEAFF. CDR3 in DNA: TGTGCCAGCAGTTTATATGGAGTGGGGGTTCGTTTACCGAACACTGAAGCTTTCTTT.

This rearrangement joins TRBV6-6 to TRBJ2-1; D not certain. Germline V gene sequence: CDR1 MNHNY, CDR2 SVGAGI (reference sequence). Trimming pared 6 bases from V and 4 bases from J, leaving 7 bases between. There are 12 residues in the CDR3. The CDR3 is CASSRPYNEQFF. The CDR3 DNA is TGTGCCAGCAGCCGACCGTACAATGAGCAGTTCTTC.

This clonotype was seen only a few times. The V and J genes are TRBV4-1 and TRBJ2-2; D uncertain. The CDR3 is made up of 16 amino acids. V lost 3 bases and J lost 1, with 12 bases in between. Per the germline V gene, CDR1 is MGHRA and CDR2 is YSYEKL. DNA of the CDR3: TGCGCCAGCAGCCATGCAAGGGATATGAACACCGGGGAGCTGTTTTTT. Encoded protein: CASSHARDMNTGELFF.

The chain links TRBV7-8 to TRBJ1-5, with 12 bases that match TRBD1. Germline lookup yields CDR1 SGHVS and CDR2 FQNEAQ. Trimming removed 1 base from V and 5 bases from J; junction bases left unmatched: 12. The CDR3 is made up of 19 amino acids. The CDR3 DNA reads TGTGCCAGCAGCTTAGGGGTCGGAAGGGACAGGGGGCAGGATCAGCCCCAGCATTTT. It translates to CASSLGVGRDRGQDQPQHF.

This clonotype was seen once. Given the absence of the conserved phenylalanine or tryptophan at the CDR3 end, a read error is likely. Because the CDR3's place on the DNA is in doubt, the DNA is left out and the CDR3 is given as listed by TCRdb. The chain has TRBV12-3 or TRBV12-4 and TRBJ1-2. The CDR3 is 14 residues long, counting both termini. CDR3 sequence reads: CASSLARHNYGYTL.

This chain links TRBV7-3 with TRBJ1-1; perhaps TRBD1 as D (6 bases). The CDR3 loop spans 15 amino acids. Per germline, CDR1 SGHTA and CDR2 FQGTGA. Trimming stripped 3 bases from V and 1 base from J, with 12 bases between. The CDR3 loop is CASSFGGGANTEAFF. CDR3 DNA: TGTGCCAGCAGCTTTGGGGGGGGGGCGAACACTGAAGCTTTCTTT.

This clonotype showed up many times. The genes are TRBV7-3 and TRBJ1-3; D is undetermined. This CDR3 comprises 13 residues. Germline-derived CDR1 and CDR2 are SGHTA and FQGTGA. Between the trimmed V and J ends, which lost 4 bases and 0 bases, there was a span of 4 bases. The CDR3 region has the DNA TGTGCCAGCAGCTCAAACTCTGGAAACACCATATATTTT. Translated: CASSSNSGNTIYF.

V gene TRBV11-2 combines with J gene TRBJ2-3; 9 bases agree with TRBD2. This CDR3 is 17 amino acids long. V trimming: 5 bases; J trimming: 3 bases; junction bases outside the gene matches: 12. CDR1 and CDR2 (germline): SGHAT, FQNNGV. This CDR3 reads CASSRALAGAVTDTQYF. In DNA, the CDR3 is TGTGCCAGCAGCCGAGCGTTAGCGGGGGCGGTAACAGATACGCAGTATTTT.